Listed here are 5 T cell receptor beta chains from one sample, sequenced in a study of memory CD4+ T cells and cytomegalovirus serostatus. TCRdb keeps only in-frame clones here, not all; method: immunoSEQ multiplex PCR. The sample has about 64,000 clones, about 74% seen once; the top ten hold about 0.9%. The sort gate was single viable CD3+CD4+CD8-CD45RO+ cells for memory CD4+ T cells. Input material: memory CD4+ T cells from blood. The receptors here all came from an adult in good health and CMV-seronegative.

V gene TRBV2 combines with J gene TRBJ2-7; 9 positions match TRBD1. Germline-derived CDR1 and CDR2 are SNHLY and FYNNEI. With 6 bases clipped from V and 3 bases from J, the junction kept 6 bases outside the gene matches. CDR3 size: 14 residues. This CDR3 is CASSFGTGHYEQYF. CDR3 DNA sequence: TGTGCCAGCAGCTTCGGGACAGGGCACTACGAGCAGTACTTC. Complete variable domain (other parts from reference TRBV2 and TRBJ2-7): EPEVTQTPSHQVTQMGQEVILRCVPISNHLYFYWYRQILGQKVEFLVSFYNNEISEKSEIFDDQFSVERPDGSNFTLKIRSTKLEDSAMYFCASSFGTGHYEQYFGPGTRLTVT.

This chain uses TRBV5-1 with TRBJ1-1, with 8 bases fitting TRBD1. The CDR3 spans 15 residues. Germline CDR1 is SGHRS and CDR2 is YFSETQ. V shed 4 bases and J 2 bases; nucleotides not matched to a gene: 7. CDR3 bases: TGCGCCAGCAGCCACGGACAGGGTGGTAACACTGAAGCTTTCTTT. This gives the protein CASSHGQGGNTEAFF.

The V and J genes are TRBV29-1 and TRBJ2-3, with 9 bases fitting TRBD2. The CDR3 sequence is 14 residues long. The V gene's germline CDR1 is SQVTM and CDR2 ANQGSEA. Trimming cost V 6 bases and J 2 bases; bases outside gene matches: 6. The CDR3 region is CSVLGTSSTDTQYF. The CDR3 region has the DNA TGCAGCGTCCTAGGGACTAGCTCCACAGATACGCAGTATTTT.

The V call is TRBV6-5, the J call TRBJ2-2; D is ambiguous. The V gene lost 2 bases and the J gene lost 4 bases, with 11 bases spanning the gap. Germline V gene data show CDR1 as MNHEY and CDR2 as SVGAGI. This CDR3 is 15 amino acids long. CDR3 nucleotides: TGTGCCAGCAGTTACGGAATAGCAGGCACCGGGGAGCTGTTTTTT. Translated: CASSYGIAGTGELFF.

The chain has TRBV6-6 and TRBJ2-7; D is unresolved. The V gene's germline CDR1 is MNHNY and CDR2 SVGAGI (reference sequence). The CDR3 has 15 amino acids. V was cut by 7 bases and J by 4 bases, with 20 bases left in between. CDR3: CASTRRGGLLYEQYF. CDR3 sequence (DNA): TGTGCCAGCACCAGGCGCGGCGGTCTACTTTACGAGCAGTACTTC.